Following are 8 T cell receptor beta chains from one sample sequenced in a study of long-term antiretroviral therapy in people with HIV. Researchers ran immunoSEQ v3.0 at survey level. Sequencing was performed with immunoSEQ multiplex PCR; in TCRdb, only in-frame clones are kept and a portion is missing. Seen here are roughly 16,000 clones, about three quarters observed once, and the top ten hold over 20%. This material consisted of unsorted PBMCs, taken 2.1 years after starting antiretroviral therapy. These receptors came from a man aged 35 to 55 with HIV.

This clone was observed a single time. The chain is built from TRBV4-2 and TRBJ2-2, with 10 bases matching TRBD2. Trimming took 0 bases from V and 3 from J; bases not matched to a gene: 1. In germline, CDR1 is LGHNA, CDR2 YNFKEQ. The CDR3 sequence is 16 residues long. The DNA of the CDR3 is TGTGCCAGCAGCCAAGAACTAGCGGGATACACCGGGGAGCTGTTTTTT. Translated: CASSQELAGYTGELFF.

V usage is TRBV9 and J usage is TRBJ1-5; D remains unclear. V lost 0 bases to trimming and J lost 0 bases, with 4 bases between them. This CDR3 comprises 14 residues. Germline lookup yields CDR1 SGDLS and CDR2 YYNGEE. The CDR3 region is CASSVGDSNQPQHF. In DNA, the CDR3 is TGTGCCAGCAGCGTAGGCGATAGCAATCAGCCCCAGCATTTT.

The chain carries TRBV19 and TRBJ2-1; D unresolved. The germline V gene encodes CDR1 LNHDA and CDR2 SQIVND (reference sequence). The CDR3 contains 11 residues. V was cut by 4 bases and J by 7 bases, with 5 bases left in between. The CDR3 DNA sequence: TGTGCCAGTAGTAACTCAAATGAGCAGTTCTTC. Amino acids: CASSNSNEQFF.

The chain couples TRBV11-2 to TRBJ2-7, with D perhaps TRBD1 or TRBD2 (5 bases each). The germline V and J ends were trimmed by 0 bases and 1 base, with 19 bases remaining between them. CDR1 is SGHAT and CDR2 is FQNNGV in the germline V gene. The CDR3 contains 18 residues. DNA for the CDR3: TGTGCCAGCAGCTTAGACCCGCCACCCGGGACGGCTTCCTACGAGCAGTACTTC. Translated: CASSLDPPPGTASYEQYF. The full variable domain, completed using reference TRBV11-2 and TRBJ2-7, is EAGVAQSPRYKIIEKRQSVAFWCNPISGHATLYWYQQILGQGPKLLIQFQNNGVVDDSQLPKDRFSAERLKGVDSTLKIQPAKLEDSAVYLCASSLDPPPGTASYEQYFGPGTRLTVT.

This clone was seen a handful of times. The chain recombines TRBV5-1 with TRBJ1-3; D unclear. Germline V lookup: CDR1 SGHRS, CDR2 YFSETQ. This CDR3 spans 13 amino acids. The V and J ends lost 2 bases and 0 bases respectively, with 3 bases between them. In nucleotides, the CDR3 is TGCGCCAGCAGCTTCAGCTCTGGAAACACCATATATTTT. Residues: CASSFSSGNTIYF.

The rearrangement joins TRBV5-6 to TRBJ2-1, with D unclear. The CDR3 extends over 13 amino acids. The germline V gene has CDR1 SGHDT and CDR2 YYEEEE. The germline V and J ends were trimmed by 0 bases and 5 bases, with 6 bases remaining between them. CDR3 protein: CASSLAADNEQFF. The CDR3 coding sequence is TGTGCCAGCAGCTTGGCCGCGGACAATGAGCAGTTCTTC.

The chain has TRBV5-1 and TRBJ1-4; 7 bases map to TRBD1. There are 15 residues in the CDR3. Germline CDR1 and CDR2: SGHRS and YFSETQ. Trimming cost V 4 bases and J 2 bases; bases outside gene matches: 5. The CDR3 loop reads CASSPQGRTNEKLFF. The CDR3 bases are TGCGCCAGCAGCCCACAGGGGAGGACTAATGAAAAACTGTTTTTT.

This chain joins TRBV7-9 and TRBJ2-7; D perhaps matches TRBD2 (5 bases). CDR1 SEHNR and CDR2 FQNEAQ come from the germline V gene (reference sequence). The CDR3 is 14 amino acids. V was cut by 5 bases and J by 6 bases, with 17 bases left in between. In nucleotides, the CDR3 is TGTGCCAGCAGCCGTACCGGGGTTCGGGGCGAGCAGTACTTC. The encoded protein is CASSRTGVRGEQYF.